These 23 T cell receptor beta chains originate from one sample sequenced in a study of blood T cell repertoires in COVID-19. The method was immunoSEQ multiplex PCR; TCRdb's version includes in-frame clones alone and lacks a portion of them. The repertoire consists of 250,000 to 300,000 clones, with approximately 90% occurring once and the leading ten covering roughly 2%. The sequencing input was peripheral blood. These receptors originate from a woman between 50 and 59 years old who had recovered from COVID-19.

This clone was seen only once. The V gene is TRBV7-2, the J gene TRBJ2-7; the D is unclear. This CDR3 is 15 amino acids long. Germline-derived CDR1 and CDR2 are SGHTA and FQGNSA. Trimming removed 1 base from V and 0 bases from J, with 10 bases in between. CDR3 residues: CASSLDVYGSYEQYF. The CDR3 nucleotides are TGTGCCAGCAGCTTAGATGTGTACGGCTCCTACGAGCAGTACTTC.

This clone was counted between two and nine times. In DNA, the CDR3 is TGTGCCAGCAGTGGCCGGGACTTCACAGATACGCAGTATTTT. Amino acid sequence: CASSGRDFTDTQYF. The chain combines TRBV27 with TRBJ2-3, with D maybe TRBD2 (6 bases). Deletions cut 5 bases from V and 2 bases from J, with 11 bases between. The CDR3 has 14 amino acids. Germline V CDR1 and CDR2: MNHEY, SMNVEV (reference sequence).

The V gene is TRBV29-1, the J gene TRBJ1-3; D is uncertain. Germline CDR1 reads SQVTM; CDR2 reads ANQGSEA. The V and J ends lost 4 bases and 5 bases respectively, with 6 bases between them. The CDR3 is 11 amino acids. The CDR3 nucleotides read TGCAGCGTTGGCGGGAGAAACACCATATATTTT. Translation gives CSVGGRNTIYF.

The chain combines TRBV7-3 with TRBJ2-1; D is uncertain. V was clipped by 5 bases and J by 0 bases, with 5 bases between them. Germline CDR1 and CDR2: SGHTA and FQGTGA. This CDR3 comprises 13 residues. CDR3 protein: CASSPGSYNEQFF. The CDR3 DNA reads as TGTGCCAGCAGCCCAGGCTCCTACAATGAGCAGTTCTTC.

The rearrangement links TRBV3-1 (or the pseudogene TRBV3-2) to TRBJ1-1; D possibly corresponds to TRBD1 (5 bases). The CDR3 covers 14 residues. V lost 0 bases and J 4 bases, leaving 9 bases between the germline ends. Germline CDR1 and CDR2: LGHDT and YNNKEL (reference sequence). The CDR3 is CASSQDGRVTEAFF. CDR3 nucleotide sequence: TGTGCCAGCAGCCAAGATGGCAGGGTCACTGAAGCTTTCTTT.

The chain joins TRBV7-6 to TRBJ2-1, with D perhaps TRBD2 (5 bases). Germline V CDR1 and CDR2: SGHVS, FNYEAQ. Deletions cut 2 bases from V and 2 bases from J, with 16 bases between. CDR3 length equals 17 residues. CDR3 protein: CASSLKFGGRTYNEQFF. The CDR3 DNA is TGTGCCAGCAGCTTAAAGTTCGGCGGGCGGACCTACAATGAGCAGTTCTTC. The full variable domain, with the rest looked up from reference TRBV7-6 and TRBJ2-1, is GAGVSQSPRYKVTKRGQDVALRCDPISGHVSLYWYRQALGQGPEFLTYFNYEAQQDKSGLPNDRFSAERPEGSISTLTIQRTEQRDSAMYRCASSLKFGGRTYNEQFFGPGTRLTVL.

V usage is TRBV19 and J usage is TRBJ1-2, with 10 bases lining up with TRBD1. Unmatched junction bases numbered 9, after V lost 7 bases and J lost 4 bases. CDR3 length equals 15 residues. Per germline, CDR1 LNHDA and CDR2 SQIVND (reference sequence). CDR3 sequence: CASKSTGGIGYGYTF. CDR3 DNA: TGTGCCAGTAAGTCGACAGGGGGCATCGGCTATGGCTACACCTTC.

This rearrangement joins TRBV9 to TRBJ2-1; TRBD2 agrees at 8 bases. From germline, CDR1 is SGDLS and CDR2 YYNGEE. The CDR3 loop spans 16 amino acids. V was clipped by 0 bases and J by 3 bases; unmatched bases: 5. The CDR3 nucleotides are TGTGCCAGCAGCGTAGGAGGGACTAGGGGCTACAATGAGCAGTTCTTC. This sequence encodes CASSVGGTRGYNEQFF.

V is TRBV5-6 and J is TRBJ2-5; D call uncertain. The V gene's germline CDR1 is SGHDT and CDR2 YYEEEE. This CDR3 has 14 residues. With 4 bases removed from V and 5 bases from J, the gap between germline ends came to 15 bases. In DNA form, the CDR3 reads TGTGCCAGCAGCCCCAGTGGCCGGCGGGAGACCCAGTACTTC. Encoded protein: CASSPSGRRETQYF.

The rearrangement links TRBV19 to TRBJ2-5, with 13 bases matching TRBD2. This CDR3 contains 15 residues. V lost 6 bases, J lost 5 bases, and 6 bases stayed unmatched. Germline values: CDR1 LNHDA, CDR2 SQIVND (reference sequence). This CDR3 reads CASRLAGGPRETQYF. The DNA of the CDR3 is TGTGCCAGTAGACTAGCGGGGGGGCCCAGGGAGACCCAGTACTTC.

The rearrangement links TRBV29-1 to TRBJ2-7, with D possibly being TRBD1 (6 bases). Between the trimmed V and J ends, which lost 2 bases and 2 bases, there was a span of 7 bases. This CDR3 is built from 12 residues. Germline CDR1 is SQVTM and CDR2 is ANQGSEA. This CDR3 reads CSVETGPYEQYF. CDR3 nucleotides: TGCAGCGTTGAAACAGGGCCCTACGAGCAGTACTTC.

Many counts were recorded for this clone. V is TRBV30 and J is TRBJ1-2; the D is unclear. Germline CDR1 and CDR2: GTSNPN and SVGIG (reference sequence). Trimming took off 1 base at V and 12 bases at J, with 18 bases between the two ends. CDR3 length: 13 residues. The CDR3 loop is CAWSDGSYKRNTF. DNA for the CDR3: TGTGCCTGGAGTGATGGTAGCTATAAGAGGAACACCTTC.

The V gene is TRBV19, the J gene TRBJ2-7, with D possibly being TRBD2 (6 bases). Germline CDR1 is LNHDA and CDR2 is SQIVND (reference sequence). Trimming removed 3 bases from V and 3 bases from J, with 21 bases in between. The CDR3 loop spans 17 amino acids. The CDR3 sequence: CASSMKVWGGGHYEQYF. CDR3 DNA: TGTGCCAGTAGTATGAAGGTTTGGGGAGGAGGACACTACGAGCAGTACTTC.

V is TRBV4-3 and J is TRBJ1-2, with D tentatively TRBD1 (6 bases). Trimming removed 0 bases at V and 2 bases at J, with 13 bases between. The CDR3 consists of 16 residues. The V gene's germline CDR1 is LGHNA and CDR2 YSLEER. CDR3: CASSQEARGGNYGYTF. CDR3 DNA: TGCGCCAGCAGCCAAGAAGCCAGGGGAGGGAACTATGGCTACACCTTC.

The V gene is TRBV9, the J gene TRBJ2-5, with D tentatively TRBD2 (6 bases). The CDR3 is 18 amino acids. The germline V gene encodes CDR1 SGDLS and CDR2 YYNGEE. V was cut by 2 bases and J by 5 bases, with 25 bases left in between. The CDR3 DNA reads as TGTGCCAGCAGCGTCTTGCGCCTAAGCGGGTATACAACGGAGACCCAGTACTTC. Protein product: CASSVLRLSGYTTETQYF.

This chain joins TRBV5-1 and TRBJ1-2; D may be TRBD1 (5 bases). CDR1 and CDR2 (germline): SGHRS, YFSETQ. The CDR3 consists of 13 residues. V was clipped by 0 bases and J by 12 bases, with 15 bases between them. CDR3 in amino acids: CASSLAVEQANTF. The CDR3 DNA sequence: TGCGCCAGCAGCTTGGCGGTTGAACAGGCCAACACCTTC.

The CDR3 loop reads CASSLNLVGNEQFF. CDR3 nucleotide sequence: TGTGCCAGCAGCTTAAACCTAGTAGGCAATGAGCAGTTCTTC. The chain joins TRBV7-2 to TRBJ2-1; the D is unclear. V gave up 2 bases and J gave up 6 bases, with 11 bases separating them. Germline lookup yields CDR1 SGHTA and CDR2 FQGNSA. This CDR3 has 14 residues.

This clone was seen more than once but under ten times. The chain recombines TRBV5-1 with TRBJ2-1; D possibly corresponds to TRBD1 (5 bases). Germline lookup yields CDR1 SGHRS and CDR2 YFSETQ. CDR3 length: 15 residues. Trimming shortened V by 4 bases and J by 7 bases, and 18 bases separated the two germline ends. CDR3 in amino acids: CASSTGARTRNEQFF. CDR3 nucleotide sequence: TGCGCCAGCAGCACCGGTGCCCGGACACGGAATGAGCAGTTCTTC.

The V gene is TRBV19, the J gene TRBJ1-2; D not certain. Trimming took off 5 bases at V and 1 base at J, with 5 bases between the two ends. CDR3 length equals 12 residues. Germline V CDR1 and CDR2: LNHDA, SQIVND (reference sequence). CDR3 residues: CASSPLNYGYTF. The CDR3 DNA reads TGTGCCAGTAGTCCACTTAACTATGGCTACACCTTC.

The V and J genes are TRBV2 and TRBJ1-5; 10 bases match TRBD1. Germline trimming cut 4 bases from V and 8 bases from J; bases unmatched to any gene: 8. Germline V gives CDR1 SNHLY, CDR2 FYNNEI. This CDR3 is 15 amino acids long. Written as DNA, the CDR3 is TGTGCCAGCAGTGTTGGGGACAGGGGTAGGAAGCCCCAGCATTTT. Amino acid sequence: CASSVGDRGRKPQHF.

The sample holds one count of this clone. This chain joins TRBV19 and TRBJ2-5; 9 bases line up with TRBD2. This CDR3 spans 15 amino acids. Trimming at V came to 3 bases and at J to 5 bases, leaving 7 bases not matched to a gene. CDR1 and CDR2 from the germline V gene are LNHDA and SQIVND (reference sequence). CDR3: CASSILAGGGETQYF. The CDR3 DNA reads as TGTGCCAGTAGTATCCTCGCGGGAGGGGGGGAGACCCAGTACTTC.

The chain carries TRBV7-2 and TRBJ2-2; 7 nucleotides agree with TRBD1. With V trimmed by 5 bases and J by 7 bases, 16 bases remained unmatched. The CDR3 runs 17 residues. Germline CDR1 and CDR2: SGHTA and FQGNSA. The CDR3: CASSPKTGARRSGELFF. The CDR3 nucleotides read TGTGCCAGCAGCCCAAAAACAGGGGCCAGGAGGAGCGGGGAGCTGTTTTTT. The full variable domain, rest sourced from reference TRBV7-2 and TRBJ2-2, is GAGVSQSPSNKVTEKGKDVELRCDPISGHTALYWYRQSLGQGLEFLIYFQGNSAPDKSGLPSDRFSAERTGGSVSTLTIQRTQQEDSAVYLCASSPKTGARRSGELFFGEGSRLTVL.

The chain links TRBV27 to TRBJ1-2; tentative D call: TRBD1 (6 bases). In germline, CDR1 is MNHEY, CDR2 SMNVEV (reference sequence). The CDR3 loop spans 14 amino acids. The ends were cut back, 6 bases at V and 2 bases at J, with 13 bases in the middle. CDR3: CASRISGGNYGYTF. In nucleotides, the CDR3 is TGTGCCAGCAGGATCTCTGGGGGCAACTATGGCTACACCTTC.